The text below deals with one T cell receptor (beta chain). The data originate from a study of blood T cell repertoires in COVID-19. Measured with immunoSEQ multiplex PCR; TCRdb has only the in-frame clones, and not every one. The table includes under 450,000 clones, around 84% detected once. The sequencing input was peripheral blood. This receptor was identified in a human donor with acute or convalescent COVID-19. The donor label of this sample is uncertain.

Written as DNA, the CDR3 is TGTGCCAGCAGCCGACCGAGGGACTTTAGCTCCTACAATGAGCAGTTCTTC. Its translation is CASSRPRDFSSYNEQFF. This chain uses TRBV7-8 with TRBJ2-1, with D possibly matching TRBD2 (6 bases). From germline, CDR1 is SGHVS and CDR2 FQNEAQ. CDR3 size: 17 residues. With 5 bases removed from V and 0 bases from J, the gap between germline ends came to 17 bases. Combining the CDR3 with reference TRBV7-8 and TRBJ2-1 gives the whole variable domain GAGVSQSPRYKVAKRGQDVALRCDPISGHVSLFWYQQALGQGPEFLTYFQNEAQLDKSGLPSDRFFAERPEGSVSTLKIQRTQQEDSAVYLCASSRPRDFSSYNEQFFGPGTRLTVL.